The 2 T cell receptor beta chains in this list originate from one sample, sequenced in a study of spatial heterogeneity in lung cancer. Time point reported: sample taken at primary tumor resection. Sequencing covered unsorted whole RNA taken from tumor, nontumor lung or frozen PBMC. MiXCR, run by TCRdb on the 5' RACE reads, gives a single entry per CDR3 protein. The sample shows roughly 91,000 distinct CDR3 sequences, approximately 21% of them seen only once. The specimen was PBMCs, collected at surgery. These receptors were taken from a male donor with early-stage non-small cell lung cancer.

This clonotype was found many times. The V gene is TRBV28, the J gene TRBJ2-7; 9 bases are a match to TRBD1. Looked up from germline, CDR1 is MDHEN and CDR2 is SYDVKM. CDR3 size: 14 residues. Trimming at V came to 6 bases and at J to 4 bases, leaving 7 bases not matched to a gene. CDR3 nucleotide sequence: TGTGCCAGCAGGGCCCCGGGACAGGGATACGAGCAGTACTTC. This translates into CASRAPGQGYEQYF.

This clonotype was seen at least ten times. The chain links TRBV5-1 to TRBJ2-3; D ambiguous. The CDR3 extends over 12 amino acids. The V end lost 0 bases, the J end lost 4 bases, and 3 bases lay between the germline ends. The germline gives CDR1 SGHRS, CDR2 YFSETQ. The CDR3 here is CASSLDADTQYF. Written as DNA, the CDR3 is TGCGCCAGCAGCTTGGATGCAGATACGCAGTATTTT.